Below, one T cell receptor (beta chain) is given with its context. Its specific antigen is unknown. No much larger clonotype is one base removed from it; base qualities were not supplied. TCRbeta CDR3 regions were amplified from genomic DNA using the immunoSEQ Assay, a bias-controlled multiplex PCR. In the authors' own workflow: The number of nucleated cells in each sample was estimated from the amplification of reference gene primers within the assay. Sequence reads were collapsed and filtered to measure the absolute abundance of every unique TCRbeta CDR3 rearrangement. Productive Simpson clonality was computed per sample as the square root of Simpson's diversity index over productive rearrangements. This is the immuneACCESS table as TCRdb keeps it, with only in-frame sequences that have V and J called. A part of the clones is gone; compared with another copy, unresolved V genes explain less than half, and the rest is unexplained. That table is the source of V, J and clone size, and D and trimming were worked out from the DNA. In this sample the table shows some 28,000 clones, roughly 85% of which occur a single time. The ten largest clones take up roughly 10% of the sample.

Collaborating institutions collected whole blood in K2EDTA tubes following their own protocols. For TCRbeta analysis, collaborator samples were shipped as frozen whole blood, as isolated PBMCs, or as DNA extracted from either sample type. This sample stems from a study of blood T cell repertoires in COVID-19 (TCRdb year 2020). At the level of the whole study: The collaborator samples originated in the United States, Italy and Spain and spanned the acute and convalescent phases of COVID-19. The material from the prospective study consisted of cDNA or gDNA derived from T cells, B-cell-depleted T cells, or PBMCs. Deeply sampled blood TCRbeta repertoires from subjects exposed to, actively infected with, or recovered from COVID-19 were included in the dataset. A freely available public database, intended as a resource for researchers studying the immune response to SARS-CoV-2, is where the repertoires were released. Samples came from the ongoing ImmuneRACE study (first 160 participants) plus 1,254 subjects from 6 global collaborators. Nearly every sample came with metadata listing a de-identified subject ID, COVID-19 status, age in years and sex. Where available, HLA class I and class II types were obtained from metadata supplied by the sample provider rather than from assay-based typing.

CDR1 and CDR2 (LNHDA, SQIVND) derive from the germline V gene (reference sequence). The CDR3 sequence holds 13 residues, the cysteine and phenylalanine included. The only DNA kept is the CDR3, 39 bases in frame from the first base. The germline V and J ends show losses of 7 bases and 6 bases respectively, and no gene match explains 5 bases of the junction. General study outcomes and caveats: The amount of clinical and demographic metadata varied by source and participant and was provided uncurated.

The chain joins TRBV19 to TRBJ1-2; 10 bases in the junction line up with TRBD1. The receptor comes from a human donor in a cohort sampled during active COVID-19. Sequences were obtained from peripheral blood. Here the CDR3 is given as CASTPGQGNGYTF. The nucleotide sequence is TGTGCCAGTACCCCGGGACAGGGGAATGGCTACACCTTC.